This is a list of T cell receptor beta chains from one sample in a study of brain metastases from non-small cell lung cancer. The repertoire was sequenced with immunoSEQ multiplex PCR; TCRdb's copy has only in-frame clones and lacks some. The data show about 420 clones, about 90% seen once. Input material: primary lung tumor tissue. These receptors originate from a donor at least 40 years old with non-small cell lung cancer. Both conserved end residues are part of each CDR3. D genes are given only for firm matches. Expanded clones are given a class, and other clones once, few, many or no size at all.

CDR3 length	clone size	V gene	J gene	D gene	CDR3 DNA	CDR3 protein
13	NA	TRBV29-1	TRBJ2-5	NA	TGCACCTCTTCGGAGGGCACCCAAGAGACCCAGTACTTC	CTSSEGTQETQYF
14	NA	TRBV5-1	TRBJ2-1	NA	TGCGCCAGCAGCTCCTCTAGCGAAACCGAGAGTCAGTTCTTC	CASSSSSETESQFF
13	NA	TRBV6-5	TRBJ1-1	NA	TGTGCCAGCAGTTACTCGGGCCGCACTGAAGCTTTCTTT	CASSYSGRTEAFF
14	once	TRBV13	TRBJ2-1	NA	TGTGCCAGCAGCACCTCACAGGTATTCAATGAGCAGTTCTTC	CASSTSQVFNEQFF
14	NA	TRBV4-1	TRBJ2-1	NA	TGCGCCACCTCCTCGGTGAACCGATTGGAGAAGCAGTTCTTC	CATSSVNRLEKQFF
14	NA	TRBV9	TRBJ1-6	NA	TGTGCCAGCAGCACCGGGACAATAGAATTACCCCTCCACTTT	CASSTGTIELPLHF
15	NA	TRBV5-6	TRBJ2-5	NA	TGTGCCAGCGCCCCTGAAGGTGGGTACCAAGAGACCCAGTACTTC	CASAPEGGYQETQYF
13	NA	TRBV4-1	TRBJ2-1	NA	TGCGCCAGCAGCCAGGAAACGAGTCGTGAGCAGTTCTTC	CASSQETSREQFF
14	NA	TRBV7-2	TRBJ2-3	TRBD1	TGTGCCAGCAGCTTGAGGGACAGGGTTGATACGCAGTATTTT	CASSLRDRVDTQYF
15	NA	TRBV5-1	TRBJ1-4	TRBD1	TGCGTCAGCAGCTTGGCCGGGACAGGGGGTGAAAAACTGTTTTTT	CVSSLAGTGGEKLFF
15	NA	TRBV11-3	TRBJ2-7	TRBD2	TGTGCCAGCAACCGAGGAGGGCGGGAGGGCTACGAGCAGTACTTC	CASNRGGREGYEQYF
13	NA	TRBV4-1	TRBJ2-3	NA	TGCGCCAGCAGCCCTGAGAGCACAGATACGCAGTATTTT	CASSPESTDTQYF
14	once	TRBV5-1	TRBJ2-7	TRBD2	TGCGCCAGCAGCTTCGGACTAGGGCCCTACGAGCAGTACTTC	CASSFGLGPYEQYF
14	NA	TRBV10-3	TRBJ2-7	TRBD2	TGTGCCATCAGTGAGTCTGGACTAGTCTACGAGCAGTACTTC	CAISESGLVYEQYF
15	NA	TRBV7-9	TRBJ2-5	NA	TGTGCCAGCAGCTTTGGGGCTAGTTTCCAAGAGACCCAGTACTTC	CASSFGASFQETQYF
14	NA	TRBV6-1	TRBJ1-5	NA	TGTACCAGCAGTGAAGTCTGGGGTAATCAGCCCCAGCATTTT	CTSSEVWGNQPQHF
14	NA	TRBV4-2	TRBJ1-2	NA	TGTGCCAGCAGCCAAGCGGGCGCTAACTATGGCTACACCTTC	CASSQAGANYGYTF
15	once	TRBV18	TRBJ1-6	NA	TGTGCCAGCTCTCTGGACACCGATAGAAATTCACCCCTCCACTTT	CASSLDTDRNSPLHF
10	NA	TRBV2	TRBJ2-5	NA	TGTGCCACCCATCCCAAGAAGACATACTTC	CATHPKKTYF
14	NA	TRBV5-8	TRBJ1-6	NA	TGTGCCAGCAGCTGGCAAGCGACCTATTCACCCCTCCACTTT	CASSWQATYSPLHF